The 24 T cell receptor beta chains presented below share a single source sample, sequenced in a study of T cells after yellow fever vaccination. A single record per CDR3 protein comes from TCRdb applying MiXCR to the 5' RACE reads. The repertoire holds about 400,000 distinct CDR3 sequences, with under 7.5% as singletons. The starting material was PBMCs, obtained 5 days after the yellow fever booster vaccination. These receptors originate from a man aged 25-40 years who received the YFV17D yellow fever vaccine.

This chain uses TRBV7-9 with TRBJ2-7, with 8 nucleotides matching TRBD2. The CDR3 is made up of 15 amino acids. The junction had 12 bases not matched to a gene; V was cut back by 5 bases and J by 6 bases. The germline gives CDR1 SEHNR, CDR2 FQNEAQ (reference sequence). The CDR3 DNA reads TGTGCCAGCAGCCGCCTGAGTGCTCTAGCGGGCGAGCAGTACTTC. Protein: CASSRLSALAGEQYF.

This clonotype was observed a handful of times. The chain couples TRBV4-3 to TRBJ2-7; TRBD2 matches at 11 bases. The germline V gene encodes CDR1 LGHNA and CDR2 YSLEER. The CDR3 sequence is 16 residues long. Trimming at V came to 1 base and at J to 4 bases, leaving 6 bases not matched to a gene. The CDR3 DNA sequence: TGCGCCAGCAGCCAAGGTGGGACTAGCGGCTATTACGAGCAGTACTTC. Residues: CASSQGGTSGYYEQYF.

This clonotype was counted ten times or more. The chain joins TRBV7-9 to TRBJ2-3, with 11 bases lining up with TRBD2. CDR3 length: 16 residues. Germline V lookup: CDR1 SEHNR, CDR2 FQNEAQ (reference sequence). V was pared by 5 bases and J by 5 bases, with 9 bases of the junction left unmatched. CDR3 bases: TGTGCCAGCAGCAAACTAGCGGGAGCTCGAGAAGATACGCAGTATTTT. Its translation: CASSKLAGAREDTQYF. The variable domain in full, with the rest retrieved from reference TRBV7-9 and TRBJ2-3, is DTGVSQNPRHKITKRGQNVTFRCDPISEHNRLYWYRQTLGQGPEFLTYFQNEAQLEKSRLLSDRFSAERPKGSFSTLEIQRTEQGDSAMYLCASSKLAGAREDTQYFGPGTRLTVL.

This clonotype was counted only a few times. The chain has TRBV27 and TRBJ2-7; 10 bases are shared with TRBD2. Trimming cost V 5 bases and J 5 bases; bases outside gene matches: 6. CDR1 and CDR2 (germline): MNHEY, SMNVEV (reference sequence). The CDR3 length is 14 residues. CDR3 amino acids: CASSPPLAGDEQYF. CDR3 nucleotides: TGTGCCAGCAGTCCCCCTCTAGCGGGAGACGAGCAGTACTTC.

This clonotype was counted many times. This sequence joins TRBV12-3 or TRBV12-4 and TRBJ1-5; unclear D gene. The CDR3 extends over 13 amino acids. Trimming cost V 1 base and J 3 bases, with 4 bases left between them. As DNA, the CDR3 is TGTGCCAGCAGTTTAGGGGACAATCAGCCCCAGCATTTT. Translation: CASSLGDNQPQHF.

DNA for the CDR3: TGCGCCAGCAGCCAAGATATAGGATGGGGCGGGAGGAACAATGAGCAGTTCTTC. This encodes CASSQDIGWGGRNNEQFF. This chain uses TRBV4-3 with TRBJ2-1; 8 nucleotides align to TRBD2. This CDR3 region has 18 residues. CDR1 is LGHNA and CDR2 is YSLEER in the germline V gene. V gave up 0 bases and J gave up 5 bases; unmatched junction bases: 12.

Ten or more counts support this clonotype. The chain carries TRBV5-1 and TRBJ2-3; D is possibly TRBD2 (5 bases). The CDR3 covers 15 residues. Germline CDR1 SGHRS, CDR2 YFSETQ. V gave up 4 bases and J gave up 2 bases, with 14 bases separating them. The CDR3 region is CASSDALEVTDTQYF. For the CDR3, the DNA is TGCGCCAGCAGCGATGCCTTGGAGGTCACAGATACGCAGTATTTT.

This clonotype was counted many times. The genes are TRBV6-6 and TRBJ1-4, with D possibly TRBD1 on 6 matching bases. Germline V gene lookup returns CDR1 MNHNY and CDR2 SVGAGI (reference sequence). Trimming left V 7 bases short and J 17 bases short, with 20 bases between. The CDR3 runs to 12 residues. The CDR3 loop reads CASNSRRGNCFF. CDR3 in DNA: TGTGCCAGCAATTCACGAAGGGGGAACTGTTTTTTT.

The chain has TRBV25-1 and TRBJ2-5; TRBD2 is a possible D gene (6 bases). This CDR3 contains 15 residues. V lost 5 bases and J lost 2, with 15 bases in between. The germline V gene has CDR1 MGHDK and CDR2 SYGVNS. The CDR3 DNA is TGTGCCAGCAGTCGGGAGAGGGGCAGGCAAGAGACCCAGTACTTC. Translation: CASSRERGRQETQYF. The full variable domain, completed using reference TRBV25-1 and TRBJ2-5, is EADIYQTPRYLVIGTGKKITLECSQTMGHDKMYWYQQDPGMELHLIHYSYGVNSTEKGDLSSESTVSRIRTEHFPLTLESARPSHTSQYLCASSRERGRQETQYFGPGTRLLVL.

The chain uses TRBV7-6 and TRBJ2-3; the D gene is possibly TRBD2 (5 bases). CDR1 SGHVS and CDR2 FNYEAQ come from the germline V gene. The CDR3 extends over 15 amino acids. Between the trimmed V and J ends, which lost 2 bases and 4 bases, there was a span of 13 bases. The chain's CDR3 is CASSLLGGSPDTQYF. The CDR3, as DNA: TGTGCCAGCAGCTTACTAGGAGGCAGTCCAGATACGCAGTATTTT.

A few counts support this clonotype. The CDR3 region has the DNA TGTGCCAGCAGCCCGGGGGCCCAGGATACGCAGTATTTT. This translates into CASSPGAQDTQYF. The chain couples TRBV5-6 to TRBJ2-3; possibly TRBD1 or TRBD2 for D (6 bases each). Germline V gene lookup returns CDR1 SGHDT and CDR2 YYEEEE. The V gene lost 4 bases and the J gene lost 6 bases, with 12 bases spanning the gap. The CDR3 is 13 amino acids.

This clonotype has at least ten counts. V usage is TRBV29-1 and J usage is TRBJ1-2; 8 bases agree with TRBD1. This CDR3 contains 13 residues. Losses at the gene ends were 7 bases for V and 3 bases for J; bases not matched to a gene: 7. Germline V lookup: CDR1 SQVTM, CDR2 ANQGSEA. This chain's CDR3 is CSAYRGEHYGYTF. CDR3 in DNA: TGCAGCGCGTACAGGGGGGAACACTATGGCTACACCTTC.

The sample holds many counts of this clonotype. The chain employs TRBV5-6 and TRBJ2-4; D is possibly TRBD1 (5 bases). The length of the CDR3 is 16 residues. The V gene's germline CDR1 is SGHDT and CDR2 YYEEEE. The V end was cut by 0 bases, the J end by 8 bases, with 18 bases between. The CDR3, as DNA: TGTGCCAGCAGCTTGGGCTCTCTGACAGAGGATGACATTCAGTACTTC. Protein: CASSLGSLTEDDIQYF.

In DNA form, the CDR3 reads TGTGCCAGCAGCGTAGCCCCCCTCGGGGATACGCAGTATTTT. Its protein product is CASSVAPLGDTQYF. The rearrangement links TRBV9 to TRBJ2-3, with D unresolved. V was cut by 0 bases and J by 6 bases, with 11 bases left in between. The CDR3 runs 14 residues. Looked up from germline, CDR1 is SGDLS and CDR2 is YYNGEE.

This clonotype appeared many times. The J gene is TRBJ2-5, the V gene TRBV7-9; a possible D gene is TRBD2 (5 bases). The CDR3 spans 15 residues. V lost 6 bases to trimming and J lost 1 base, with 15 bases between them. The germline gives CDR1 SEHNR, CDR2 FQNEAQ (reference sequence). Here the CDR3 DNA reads TGTGCCAGCAGTCCGAGGATCGAGGGCCAAGAGACCCAGTACTTC. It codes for CASSPRIEGQETQYF.

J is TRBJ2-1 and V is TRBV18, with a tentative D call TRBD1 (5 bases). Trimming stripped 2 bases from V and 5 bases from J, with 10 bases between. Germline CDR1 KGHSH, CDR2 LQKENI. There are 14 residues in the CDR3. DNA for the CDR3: TGTGCCAGCTCACCAGCAGCCAGGGACAATGAGCAGTTCTTC. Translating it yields CASSPAARDNEQFF.

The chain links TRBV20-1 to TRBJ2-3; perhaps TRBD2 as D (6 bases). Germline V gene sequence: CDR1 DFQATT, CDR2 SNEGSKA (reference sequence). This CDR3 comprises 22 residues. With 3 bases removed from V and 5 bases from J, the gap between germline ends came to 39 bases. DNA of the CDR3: TGCAGTGCTAGGTGGAGGGGAATGAATGAACGGGAGCACTCCCAGGGAGGAGATACGCAGTATTTT. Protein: CSARWRGMNEREHSQGGDTQYF.

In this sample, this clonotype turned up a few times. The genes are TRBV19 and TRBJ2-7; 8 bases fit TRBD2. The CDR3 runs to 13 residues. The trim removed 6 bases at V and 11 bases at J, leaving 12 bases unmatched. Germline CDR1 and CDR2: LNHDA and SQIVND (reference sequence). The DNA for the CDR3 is TGTGCCAGTAGGGGACTAGGGGACTACGTGAAGTACTTC. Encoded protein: CASRGLGDYVKYF.

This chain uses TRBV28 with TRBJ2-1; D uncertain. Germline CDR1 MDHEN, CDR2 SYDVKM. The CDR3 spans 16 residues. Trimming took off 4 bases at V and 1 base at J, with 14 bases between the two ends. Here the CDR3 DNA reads TGTGCCAGCAGTTCCCAAACAGTTTGGTCCTACAATGAGCAGTTCTTC. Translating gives CASSSQTVWSYNEQFF.

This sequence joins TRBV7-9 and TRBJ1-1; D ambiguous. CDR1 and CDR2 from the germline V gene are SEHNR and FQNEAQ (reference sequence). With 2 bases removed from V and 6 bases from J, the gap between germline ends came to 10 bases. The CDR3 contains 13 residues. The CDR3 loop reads CASSLFIRPEAFF. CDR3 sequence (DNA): TGTGCCAGCAGCTTATTTATTCGTCCTGAAGCTTTCTTT.

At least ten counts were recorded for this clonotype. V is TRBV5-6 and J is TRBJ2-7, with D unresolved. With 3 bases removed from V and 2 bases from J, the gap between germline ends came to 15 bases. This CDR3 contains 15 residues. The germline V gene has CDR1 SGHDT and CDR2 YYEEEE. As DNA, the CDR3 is TGTGCCAGCAGCTGGACCGGAGCTTTCCCCTACGAGCAGTACTTC. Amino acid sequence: CASSWTGAFPYEQYF.

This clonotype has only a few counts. As DNA, the CDR3 is TGCAGTGCTAGCTTAGCCCAAGAGACCCAGTACTTC. Translation: CSASLAQETQYF. The rearrangement uses TRBV20-1 and TRBJ2-5; D gene ambiguous. Germline V lookup: CDR1 DFQATT, CDR2 SNEGSKA (reference sequence). V lost 3 bases, J lost 1 base, and 6 bases lay in between. The CDR3 runs to 12 residues.

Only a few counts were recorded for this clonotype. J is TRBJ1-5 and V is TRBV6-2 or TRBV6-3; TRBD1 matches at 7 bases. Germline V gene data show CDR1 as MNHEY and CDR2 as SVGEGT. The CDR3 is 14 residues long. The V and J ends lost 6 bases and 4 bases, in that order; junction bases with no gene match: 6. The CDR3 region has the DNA TGTGCCAGCAGGCAACAGGGGCCGAATCAGCCCCAGCATTTT. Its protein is CASRQQGPNQPQHF.

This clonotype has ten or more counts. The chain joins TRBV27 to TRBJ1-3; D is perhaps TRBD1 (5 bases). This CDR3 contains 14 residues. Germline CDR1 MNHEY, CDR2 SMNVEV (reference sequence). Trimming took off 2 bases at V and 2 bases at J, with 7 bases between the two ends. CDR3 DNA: TGTGCCAGCAGTTTAGCGGGGGCTGGAAACACCATATATTTT. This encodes CASSLAGAGNTIYF.